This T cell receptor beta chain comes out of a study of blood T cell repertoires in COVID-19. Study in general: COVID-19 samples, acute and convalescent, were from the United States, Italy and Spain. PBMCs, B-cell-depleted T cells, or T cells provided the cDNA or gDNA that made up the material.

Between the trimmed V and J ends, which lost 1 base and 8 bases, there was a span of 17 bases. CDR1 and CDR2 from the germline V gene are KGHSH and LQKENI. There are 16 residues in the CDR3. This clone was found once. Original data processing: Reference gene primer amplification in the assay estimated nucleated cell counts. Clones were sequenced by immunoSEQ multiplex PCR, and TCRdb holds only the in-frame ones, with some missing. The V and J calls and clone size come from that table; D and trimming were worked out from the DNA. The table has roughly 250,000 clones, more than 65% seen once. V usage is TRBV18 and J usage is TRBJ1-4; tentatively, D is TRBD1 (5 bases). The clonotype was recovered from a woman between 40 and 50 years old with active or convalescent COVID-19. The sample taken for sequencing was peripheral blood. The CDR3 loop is CASSPRTAGGGEKLFF. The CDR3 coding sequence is TGTGCCAGCTCACCACGGACCGCCGGGGGTGGAGAAAAACTGTTTTTT.